This TCR beta chain is drawn from a study of blood T cell repertoires in COVID-19. Whole-study context: Samples of COVID-19 (acute and convalescent) were obtained from the United States, Italy and Spain.

The table came from immunoSEQ multiplex PCR; TCRdb's copy has only in-frame clones and leaves some out. In the table there are 300,000 to 400,000 clones, more than 75% of which are singletons. After removal of 5 bases from V and 15 bases from J, the junction contained 8 bases not matched to a gene. Germline lookup yields CDR1 SGHTA and CDR2 FQGNSA. The CDR3 loop spans 14 amino acids. The sequence was obtained from a young woman with acute COVID-19. What was sequenced was PBMCs or T cells enriched from blood (not recorded which). The chain carries TRBV7-2 and TRBJ2-1, with 15 nucleotides matching TRBD2. CDR3 bases: TGTGCCAGCAGCCACGGGACTAGCGGGGGGTTCTCGTTCTTC. This translates into CASSHGTSGGFSFF.